This entry lists 19 T cell receptor beta chains sequenced from one sample in a study of T-cell memory formation after mild COVID-19. Each CDR3 protein gets one entry after TCRdb re-called the 5' RACE reads with MiXCR. The repertoire holds around 180,000 distinct CDR3 sequences, roughly 17% seen once, with about 2% in the top ten. The specimen sequenced was PBMCs or a T cell subset sorted from them (not recorded which). Receptor source: an adult woman who had mild COVID-19 (a few samples of this study predate the infection). Cell type and time point are not known.

This clonotype appeared a few times. The chain joins TRBV30 to TRBJ1-5, with D unresolved. Germline CDR1 and CDR2: GTSNPN and SVGIG (reference sequence). The V end lost 1 base, the J end lost 6 bases, and 13 bases lay between the germline ends. There are 14 residues in the CDR3. The CDR3 loop reads CAWSGGVRAQPQHF. CDR3 DNA: TGTGCCTGGAGTGGCGGGGTGCGGGCTCAGCCCCAGCATTTT.

The DNA for the CDR3 is TGCGCCAGCAGCTTGGAACACTACGAGCAGTACTTC. This translates into CASSLEHYEQYF. The chain is built from TRBV5-1 and TRBJ2-7; D gene ambiguous. The germline gives CDR1 SGHRS, CDR2 YFSETQ. The ends were cut back, 0 bases at V and 3 bases at J, with 4 bases in the middle. CDR3 length: 12 residues.

The chain has TRBV7-2 and TRBJ1-4, with no clear D. The germline gives CDR1 SGHTA, CDR2 FQGNSA. V lost 1 base, J lost 8 bases, and 5 bases lay in between. The length of the CDR3 is 12 residues. For the CDR3, the DNA is TGTGCCAGCAGCTTAGGACCAGAAAAACTGTTTTTT. This gives the protein CASSLGPEKLFF.

The chain is built from TRBV18 and TRBJ2-2; 8 positions match TRBD1. The CDR3 has 16 amino acids. Germline CDR1 reads KGHSH; CDR2 reads LQKENI. With V trimmed by 6 bases and J by 1 base, 7 bases remained unmatched. This chain's CDR3 is CASSTAGTGNTGELFF. CDR3 sequence (DNA): TGTGCCAGCTCCACAGCCGGGACAGGGAACACCGGGGAGCTGTTTTTT.

The table lists this clonotype with a few counts. This rearrangement joins TRBV6-5 to TRBJ1-1, with no clear D. Germline V gives CDR1 MNHEY, CDR2 SVGAGI. CDR3 length equals 14 residues. Trimming removed 6 bases from V and 1 base from J, with 12 bases in between. This CDR3 is CASREAAANTEAFF. CDR3 bases: TGTGCCAGCAGAGAGGCGGCGGCGAACACTGAAGCTTTCTTT.

The sample holds a few counts of this clonotype. The rearrangement links TRBV18 to TRBJ1-1, with D perhaps TRBD1 (5 bases). The CDR3 extends over 15 amino acids. Between the trimmed V and J ends, which lost 6 bases and 0 bases, there was a span of 14 bases. The V gene's germline CDR1 is KGHSH and CDR2 LQKENI. The CDR3 here is CASSPDGAMNTEAFF. CDR3 bases: TGTGCCAGCTCTCCCGACGGGGCCATGAACACTGAAGCTTTCTTT.

This clonotype was counted only a few times. The chain couples TRBV4-2 to TRBJ1-1, with a tentative D call TRBD1 (5 bases). Trimming removed 0 bases at V and 5 bases at J, with 10 bases between. From germline, CDR1 is LGHNA and CDR2 YNFKEQ. The CDR3 runs to 14 residues. In nucleotides, the CDR3 is TGTGCCAGCAGCCAAGAGCAGGGATGGACTGAAGCTTTCTTT. It translates to CASSQEQGWTEAFF.

The chain combines TRBV21-1 with TRBJ2-7; TRBD2 reflects the table's D call only, with no check against the DNA. TRBV21-1 is deemed a pseudogene. This CDR3 spans 15 amino acids. Here the CDR3 DNA reads TGTGCCAGCAGCAAACTTTGCGGGAAAATCTACGAGCAGTACTTC. This encodes CASSKLCGKIYEQYF.

This clonotype was observed a handful of times. The chain links TRBV18 to TRBJ1-1; unclear D gene. The CDR3 runs 14 residues. The germline V and J ends were trimmed by 1 base and 6 bases, with 12 bases remaining between them. Per germline, CDR1 KGHSH and CDR2 LQKENI. The CDR3 coding sequence is TGTGCCAGCTCACCACGAGAGGGAGAGGCTGAAGCTTTCTTT. Translated: CASSPREGEAEAFF.

The chain joins TRBV20-1 to TRBJ2-4; maybe TRBD2 (6 bases). CDR1 is DFQATT, CDR2 SNEGSKA, per germline (reference sequence). The CDR3 extends over 15 amino acids. The ends were cut back, 3 bases at V and 5 bases at J, with 17 bases in the middle. The CDR3 DNA reads as TGCAGTGCTAGTAATCCGGTCACTAGCCAAAACATTCAGTACTTC. Translating it yields CSASNPVTSQNIQYF.

The chain carries TRBV14 and TRBJ1-4; D is undetermined. V dropped 0 bases and J dropped 8 bases, with 13 bases sitting between them. Germline V gene lookup returns CDR1 SGHDN and CDR2 FVKESK. CDR3 size: 15 residues. The CDR3 loop reads CASSQEDRHGEKLFF. CDR3 DNA: TGTGCCAGCAGCCAAGAAGACCGACATGGGGAAAAACTGTTTTTT.

This chain connects TRBV20-1 to TRBJ2-1; possibly TRBD1 for D (5 bases). The length of the CDR3 is 18 residues. Germline V gives CDR1 DFQATT, CDR2 SNEGSKA (reference sequence). Trimming removed 3 bases from V and 4 bases from J, with 25 bases in between. CDR3 bases: TGCAGTGCTAGCCTTCGACGTCTTCAGGGCAAGGGATACAATGAGCAGTTCTTC. It specifies CSASLRRLQGKGYNEQFF.

The chain carries TRBV29-1 and TRBJ1-2, with D unclear. Trimming pared 3 bases from V and 2 bases from J, leaving 10 bases between. This CDR3 has 13 amino acids. Germline-derived CDR1 and CDR2 are SQVTM and ANQGSEA. CDR3 sequence: CSVDLPGNYGYTF. Here the CDR3 DNA reads TGCAGCGTTGATCTCCCCGGGAACTATGGCTACACCTTC.

This clonotype was detected a few times. This chain joins TRBV28 and TRBJ2-1; 11 positions agree with TRBD2. Germline assignment: CDR1 MDHEN and CDR2 SYDVKM. With 7 bases clipped from V and 12 bases from J, the junction kept 5 bases outside the gene matches. This CDR3 is 12 amino acids long. CDR3: CASNLAGGRQFF. The CDR3 region has the DNA TGTGCCAGCAACTTAGCGGGAGGGCGGCAGTTCTTC.

This clonotype occurred many times. The genes are TRBV5-1 and TRBJ2-5, with 8 bases that match TRBD2. The V and J ends lost 1 base and 1 base, in that order; junction bases with no gene match: 6. The CDR3 covers 16 residues. The V gene's germline CDR1 is SGHRS and CDR2 YFSETQ. CDR3 region: CASSLSSGGSQETQYF. In nucleotides, the CDR3 is TGCGCCAGCAGCTTGTCGTCGGGGGGGTCCCAAGAGACCCAGTACTTC.

The chain joins TRBV6-5 to TRBJ2-3; 14 bases are a match to TRBD2. With V trimmed by 4 bases and J by 12 bases, 9 bases remained unmatched. This CDR3 has 15 amino acids. Germline CDR1 is MNHEY and CDR2 is SVGAGI. The CDR3 reads CASSSRGLAGGAQYF. DNA for the CDR3: TGTGCCAGCAGTTCACGTGGACTAGCGGGGGGAGCTCAGTATTTT.

This clonotype appeared a few times. The rearrangement uses TRBV5-1 and TRBJ2-2, with a possible D match to TRBD1 (5 bases). Germline CDR1 and CDR2: SGHRS and YFSETQ. The CDR3 is 16 amino acids. V lost 1 base and J lost 2, with 12 bases in between. CDR3 sequence: CASSLQGSANTGELFF. CDR3 bases: TGCGCCAGCAGCTTGCAGGGCAGCGCCAACACCGGGGAGCTGTTTTTT.

This clonotype was counted between two and nine times. The CDR3 reads CASSLPTGVRTEAFF. CDR3 nucleotide sequence: TGTGCCAGCAGCTTACCAACTGGCGTACGGACTGAAGCTTTCTTT. The chain joins TRBV11-3 to TRBJ1-1; no firm D call. The length of the CDR3 is 15 residues. Looked up from germline, CDR1 is SGHNT and CDR2 is YENEEA. V lost 2 bases, J lost 5 bases, and 15 bases lay in between. The entire variable domain, with the rest obtained from reference TRBV11-3 and TRBJ1-1, is as follows: EAGVVQSPRYKIIEKKQPVAFWCNPISGHNTLYWYLQNLGQGPELLIRYENEEAVDDSQLPKDRFSAERLKGVDSTLKIQPAELGDSAVYLCASSLPTGVRTEAFFGQGTRLTVV.

This chain links TRBV9 with TRBJ2-7, with a tentative D call TRBD2 (6 bases). The CDR3 is 16 residues long. Germline-derived CDR1 and CDR2 are SGDLS and YYNGEE. Trimming removed 3 bases from V and 5 bases from J, with 21 bases in between. The CDR3 nucleotides are TGTGCCAGCAGCGCTCTGGAGGGAGGACCGGCGGACGAGCAGTACTTC. Its protein product is CASSALEGGPADEQYF. Filled out from reference TRBV9 and TRBJ2-7, the complete variable domain reads DSGVTQTPKHLITATGQRVTLRCSPRSGDLSVYWYQQSLDQGLQFLIQYYNGEERAKGNILERFSAQQFPDLHSELNLSSLELGDSALYFCASSALEGGPADEQYFGPGTRLTVT.